A single sample gave rise to the 21 T cell receptor beta chains below, sequenced in a study of beta chain features in type 1 diabetes. Expressed TCRB transcripts were sequenced because the isolated RNA had all been reverse transcribed beforehand. Assay: immunoSEQ multiplex PCR; the TCRdb copy retains only in-frame clones and omits some. Of approximately 160,000 clones in the sample, 7.5% to 10% are singletons; the top ten hold 2% to 3%. The specimen was central memory CD4+ T cells from blood. These TCRs come from a woman aged 18-35 years in good health.

This clone was picked up a small number of times. The V gene is TRBV19, the J gene TRBJ2-7; 9 nucleotides line up with TRBD1. The CDR3 length is 16 residues. Germline V CDR1 and CDR2: LNHDA, SQIVND (reference sequence). V dropped 5 bases and J dropped 3; count of bases not matched to a gene: 11. This CDR3 is CASSVNTGQGGYEQYF. The CDR3 coding sequence is TGTGCCAGTAGTGTGAATACGGGACAGGGTGGCTACGAGCAGTACTTC.

The J gene is TRBJ2-7, the V gene TRBV28; 9 positions match TRBD1. CDR3 length equals 14 residues. Unmatched junction bases numbered 8, after V lost 6 bases and J lost 5 bases. Germline V gene data show CDR1 as MDHEN and CDR2 as SYDVKM. For the CDR3, the DNA is TGTGCCAGCAGCGAGGGGACAGGGTCCAACGAGCAGTACTTC. It encodes CASSEGTGSNEQYF.

This clone was seen a handful of times. V usage is TRBV5-1 and J usage is TRBJ1-5; D might be TRBD1 (5 bases). Trimming pared 0 bases from V and 9 bases from J, leaving 10 bases between. Per the germline V gene, CDR1 is SGHRS and CDR2 is YFSETQ. The CDR3 has 13 residues. The CDR3 bases are TGCGCCAGCAGCTTGGGGGAGGGGTGGCCCCAGCATTTT. Protein product: CASSLGEGWPQHF.

This clone has at least ten counts. This chain joins TRBV15 and TRBJ2-1; possibly TRBD1 for D (5 bases). The CDR3 runs 13 residues. CDR1 and CDR2 from the germline V gene are LNHNV and YYDKDF (reference sequence). Trimming shortened V by 5 bases and J by 7 bases, and 12 bases separated the two germline ends. The CDR3 DNA reads TGTGCCACCAGCGGACACAGACAGAATGAGCAGTTCTTC. Its translation: CATSGHRQNEQFF.

This rearrangement joins TRBV19 to TRBJ2-5; 9 bases agree with TRBD1. This CDR3 spans 12 amino acids. Germline V gives CDR1 LNHDA, CDR2 SQIVND (reference sequence). V lost 10 bases, J lost 4 bases, and 4 bases stayed unmatched. The CDR3 sequence is CATQTGGETQYF. The CDR3 DNA reads TGTGCCACCCAGACAGGGGGAGAGACCCAGTACTTC.

In this sample, this clone turned up a few times. The CDR3 nucleotides are TGTGCCAGCAGCTTCCGCGCGGGGGGGATTCTGGGGAGAGCAGATACGCAGTATTTT. Translating it yields CASSFRAGGILGRADTQYF. This chain joins TRBV7-3 and TRBJ2-3, with 9 bases matching TRBD2. The CDR3 consists of 19 residues. With V trimmed by 3 bases and J by 4 bases, 17 bases remained unmatched. Germline values: CDR1 SGHTA, CDR2 FQGTGA.

A note on this clone: It may be a read error: a sequence one base away is much more abundant. This chain links TRBV5-4 with TRBJ2-5; D remains ambiguous. The germline V gene encodes CDR1 SGHNT and CDR2 YYREEE (reference sequence). V was shortened by 4 bases and J by 5 bases, with 6 bases between the two germline ends. CDR3 length: 11 amino acids. This CDR3 is CASSHEETQYF. For the CDR3, the DNA is TGTGCCAGCAGCCACGAGGAGACCCAGTACTTC.

The chain employs TRBV5-6 and TRBJ2-3, with D unresolved. The ends were cut back, 0 bases at V and 4 bases at J, with 15 bases in the middle. The CDR3 loop spans 16 amino acids. The V gene's germline CDR1 is SGHDT and CDR2 YYEEEE. CDR3: CASSLGAAIPADTQYF. For the CDR3, the DNA is TGTGCCAGCAGCTTGGGGGCCGCTATCCCCGCAGATACGCAGTATTTT.

This clone has a handful of counts. V and J are TRBV30 and TRBJ2-1; 7 nucleotides agree with TRBD1. The CDR3 contains 13 residues. Looked up from germline, CDR1 is GTSNPN and CDR2 is SVGIG (reference sequence). After removal of 3 bases from V and 12 bases from J, the junction contained 11 bases not matched to a gene. CDR3 coding DNA: TGTGCCTGGAGCGGACAGGCCGGCCAGGGGCAGTTCTTC. This gives the protein CAWSGQAGQGQFF.

The genes are TRBV9 and TRBJ2-3; TRBD2 matches 8 bases. Germline values: CDR1 SGDLS, CDR2 YYNGEE. The CDR3 loop spans 16 amino acids. The V and J ends lost 0 bases and 4 bases, in that order; junction bases with no gene match: 7. Here the CDR3 reads CASSVGLAGGSDTQYF. Written as DNA, the CDR3 is TGTGCCAGCAGCGTAGGTCTTGCGGGGGGTTCAGATACGCAGTATTTT. The entire variable domain, with the rest obtained from reference TRBV9 and TRBJ2-3, is as follows: DSGVTQTPKHLITATGQRVTLRCSPRSGDLSVYWYQQSLDQGLQFLIQYYNGEERAKGNILERFSAQQFPDLHSELNLSSLELGDSALYFCASSVGLAGGSDTQYFGPGTRLTVL.

The chain employs TRBV7-2 and TRBJ1-1; TRBD1 agrees at 7 bases. This CDR3 is 14 amino acids long. Germline loops: CDR1 SGHTA, CDR2 FQGNSA. The ends lost 5 bases at V and 5 bases at J; junction bases unmatched: 8. CDR3 nucleotide sequence: TGTGCCAGCAGCCCCCCGGACAGGTGGACTGAAGCTTTCTTT. This sequence encodes CASSPPDRWTEAFF.

This clone was detected a few times. The V gene is TRBV6-5, the J gene TRBJ2-1, with 8 nucleotides matching TRBD1. The CDR3 covers 14 residues. The germline gives CDR1 MNHEY, CDR2 SVGAGI. J gave up 6 bases and V 6 bases, and 7 bases lay outside the gene matches. The CDR3 sequence: CASRQGGSANEQFF. CDR3 coding DNA: TGTGCCAGCAGACAGGGGGGTTCAGCCAATGAGCAGTTCTTC.

V is TRBV6-1 and J is TRBJ2-7; tentatively, D is TRBD2 (6 bases). This CDR3 contains 13 residues. CDR1 is MNHNS and CDR2 is SASEGT in the germline V gene. V was shortened by 6 bases and J by 4 bases, with 13 bases between the two germline ends. The CDR3 nucleotides read TGTGCCAGCAGGACCGGGGGTATGTACGAGCAGTACTTC. Translating it yields CASRTGGMYEQYF.

This clone was counted between two and nine times. The chain employs TRBV29-1 and TRBJ2-4; 9 bases agree with TRBD1. Germline assignment: CDR1 SQVTM and CDR2 ANQGSEA. CDR3 length: 15 residues. The ends lost 5 bases at V and 1 base at J; junction bases unmatched: 6. The CDR3 sequence: CSVSPTGGAKNIQYF. CDR3 sequence (DNA): TGCAGCGTTTCACCGACAGGGGGTGCCAAAAACATTCAGTACTTC.

The V call is TRBV6-5, the J call TRBJ2-7; D perhaps matches TRBD2 (5 bases). CDR1 and CDR2 from the germline V gene are MNHEY and SVGAGI. V was cut by 6 bases and J by 2 bases, with 17 bases left in between. The CDR3 is 15 residues long. The CDR3 reads CASRSGFLPTYEQYF. CDR3 nucleotide sequence: TGTGCCAGCAGGTCGGGATTTCTCCCAACCTACGAGCAGTACTTC.

This rearrangement joins TRBV19 to TRBJ2-7; 7 nucleotides align to TRBD1. The trim removed 5 bases at V and 2 bases at J, leaving 6 bases unmatched. The germline V gene encodes CDR1 LNHDA and CDR2 SQIVND (reference sequence). The CDR3 loop spans 14 amino acids. The CDR3 DNA follows: TGTGCCAGTAGTTCAATGGGACAGACCTACGAGCAGTACTTC. Translating it yields CASSSMGQTYEQYF.

This clone was found a few times. The genes are TRBV10-3 and TRBJ2-3, with 12 bases identical to TRBD2. Germline CDR1 is ENHRY and CDR2 is SYGVKD. The CDR3 is 17 amino acids. Trimming removed 8 bases from V and 3 bases from J; junction bases left unmatched: 12. CDR3 residues: CAIGETASGRETDTQYF. DNA of the CDR3: TGTGCCATCGGGGAAACCGCTAGCGGGAGGGAAACAGATACGCAGTATTTT.

This clone was found a few times. The genes are TRBV7-9 and TRBJ2-7, with D tentatively TRBD2 (5 bases). CDR1 is SEHNR and CDR2 is FQNEAQ in the germline V gene (reference sequence). V was cut by 4 bases and J by 3 bases, with 7 bases left in between. The CDR3 runs to 12 residues. As DNA, the CDR3 is TGTGCCAGCAGCTCCGGGAACTACGAGCAGTACTTC. Translation: CASSSGNYEQYF.

This clone appeared a few times. The chain joins TRBV30 to TRBJ2-4; possible D gene TRBD1, 5 bases. The CDR3 totals 13 residues. V dropped 3 bases and J dropped 1 base, with 7 bases sitting between them. Germline values: CDR1 GTSNPN, CDR2 SVGIG (reference sequence). In DNA, the CDR3 is TGTGCCTGGAGCAGGGTCGCCAAAAACATTCAGTACTTC. This codes for CAWSRVAKNIQYF.

The chain carries TRBV2 and TRBJ2-1, with TRBD2 matching 8 bases. CDR3 length: 16 residues. Trimming took 3 bases from V and 3 from J; bases not matched to a gene: 7. Germline V gene lookup returns CDR1 SNHLY and CDR2 FYNNEI. The CDR3 bases are TGTGCCAGCAGTGAGTTCACTAGCGGCCTCTACAATGAGCAGTTCTTC. It codes for CASSEFTSGLYNEQFF. The whole variable domain, filled in from reference TRBV2 and TRBJ2-1, reads EPEVTQTPSHQVTQMGQEVILRCVPISNHLYFYWYRQILGQKVEFLVSFYNNEISEKSEIFDDQFSVERPDGSNFTLKIRSTKLEDSAMYFCASSEFTSGLYNEQFFGPGTRLTVL.

This chain links TRBV13 with TRBJ2-2; possibly TRBD2 for D (6 bases). The germline V and J ends were trimmed by 2 bases and 5 bases, with 6 bases remaining between them. This CDR3 comprises 13 residues. Germline V gene sequence: CDR1 PRHDT, CDR2 FYEKMQ (reference sequence). The CDR3 DNA reads TGTGCCAGCAGCTTAAGCGGGACCGGGGAGCTGTTTTTT. It translates to CASSLSGTGELFF.